This is a list of T cell receptor beta chains from one sample in a study of blood T cell repertoires in COVID-19. Sequencing was performed with immunoSEQ multiplex PCR; in TCRdb, only in-frame clones are kept and a portion is missing. The table has about 110,000 clones, 70% to 90% seen once. Sequencing was performed on peripheral blood. The receptors shown here come from a man aged 40-49 years with active or convalescent COVID-19. CDR3s include the opening cysteine and the closing phenylalanine or tryptophan. D genes are given only for firm matches. Rows may omit the clone size; those that give it use once, few, many or a size class.

TRBD1,few,TRBJ2-1,14,TRBV30,TGTGCCTCCGGGGGGACAGGGGGTTACAATGAGCAGTTCTTC,CASGGTGGYNEQFF
TRBD2,NA,TRBJ2-1,20,TRBV6-2/TRBV6-3,TGTGCCAGCAGTTCCCACCCATCAGGGACTAGCGGGAGGGCCAGAAATGAGCAGTTCTTC,CASSSHPSGTSGRARNEQFF
NA,NA,TRBJ2-2,13,TRBV9,TGTGCCAGCAGCGTAGGAGGGATCGGGGAGCTGTTTTTT,CASSVGGIGELFF
NA,NA,TRBJ2-1,14,TRBV18,TGTGCCAGCTCACCCATGAGCTCCTACAATGAGCAGTTCTTC,CASSPMSSYNEQFF
NA,NA,TRBJ1-1,12,TRBV5-4,TGTGCCAGCAGCCCGGGAAGGGTTGAAGCTTTCTTT,CASSPGRVEAFF
TRBD2,NA,TRBJ2-7,15,TRBV6-2/TRBV6-3,TGTGCCAGCAGCTCCCTGGGGAGCGGGGCCTACGAGCAGTACTTC,CASSSLGSGAYEQYF
TRBD2,NA,TRBJ2-2,18,TRBV19,TGTGCCAGTAGTAGGGCCGGGACTAGCGGGAGCGACACCGGGGAGCTGTTTTTT,CASSRAGTSGSDTGELFF
TRBD2,NA,TRBJ2-1,15,TRBV10-3,TGTGCCATCAAAGGACTAGCGGGAGCTGGCAATGAGCAGTTCTTC,CAIKGLAGAGNEQFF
TRBD2,NA,TRBJ2-1,15,TRBV6-5,TGTGCCAGCAGTTACCTAGCGGGAGGTGGGAATGAGCAGTTCTTC,CASSYLAGGGNEQFF
NA,NA,TRBJ1-1,15,TRBV29-1,TGCAGCGTTGAGAGCCCCACGGGACATAACACTGAAGCTTTCTTT,CSVESPTGHNTEAFF
NA,NA,TRBJ1-2,13,TRBV6-6,TGTGCCACCCTCCCTTGGGGGGGCTCGGGCTACACCTTC,CATLPWGGSGYTF
TRBD2,once,TRBJ2-1,13,TRBV30,TGTGCCTGGGGCTTAGGCGGGAGGGGTGAGCAGTTCTTC,CAWGLGGRGEQFF
TRBD2,NA,TRBJ2-1,17,TRBV4-3,TGCGCCAGCAGCCAAGTCGCTAGCGGCTACTCCTACAATGAGCAGTTCTTC,CASSQVASGYSYNEQFF
TRBD1,few,TRBJ2-7,12,TRBV12-3/TRBV12-4,TGTGCCAGCGGGGGACAGGGCGACGAGCAGTACTTC,CASGGQGDEQYF
TRBD1,once,TRBJ2-1,14,TRBV14,TGTGCCAGCAGCCTACCGGACAGGGTTAAAGAGCAGTTCTTC,CASSLPDRVKEQFF
TRBD1,NA,TRBJ2-5,14,TRBV30,TGTGCCTGGAGTTCGGACAGGGGAAAGGAGACCCAGTACTTC,CAWSSDRGKETQYF
TRBD1,NA,TRBJ1-5,16,TRBV28,TGTGCCAGCAACCCGGGTGGAAAGGGGGCGGGTCAGCCCCAGCATTTT,CASNPGGKGAGQPQHF
NA,NA,TRBJ2-3,14,TRBV5-1,TGCGCCAGCAGCTTGTCGTTTGGCACAGATACGCAGTATTTT,CASSLSFGTDTQYF
NA,NA,TRBJ1-1,14,TRBV10-3,TGTGCCATCAGTGAGCGCCCGGGGGAGGGAGAAGCTTTCTTT,CAISERPGEGEAFF
NA,NA,TRBJ1-2,13,TRBV19,TGTGCCAGTAGGGGCAAGGGAGTCTATGGCTACACCTTC,CASRGKGVYGYTF
TRBD2,NA,TRBJ2-7,14,TRBV15,TGTGCCACCAGCATCGGCGGGAGCTCCTACGAGCAGTACTTC,CATSIGGSSYEQYF
NA,NA,TRBJ1-2,13,TRBV6-5,TGTGCCAGCAGTCTACAGGGTAACTATGGCTACACCTTC,CASSLQGNYGYTF
NA,NA,TRBJ1-6,17,TRBV23-1,TGCGCCAGCAGTCAACGCCTACAGGGTCGGAGAAATTCACCCCTCCACTTT,CASSQRLQGRRNSPLHF
NA,NA,TRBJ1-6,15,TRBV28,TGTGCCAGCAGTCCGCTGCCGGGAGAGGGTTCACCCCTCCACTTT,CASSPLPGEGSPLHF
NA,NA,TRBJ1-2,16,TRBV5-8,TGTGCCAGCAGCCTTGGAACTACTGACAGAAACTATGGCTACACCTTC,CASSLGTTDRNYGYTF
TRBD1,NA,TRBJ1-2,15,TRBV28,TGTGCCAGCAGTTACGGACAGGCTCAATTGGATGGCTACACCTTC,CASSYGQAQLDGYTF
TRBD1,once,TRBJ2-1,17,TRBV5-3,TGTGCCAGAAGCTTTTGCACAGGGGGCGCTTCCTACAATGAGCAGTTCTTC,CARSFCTGGASYNEQFF
NA,NA,TRBJ2-7,11,TRBV2,TGTGCCAGCACTATCGCCCGGGAGCAGTACTTC,CASTIAREQYF
TRBD1,NA,TRBJ1-2,14,TRBV28,TGTGCCAGCAGACCTCCAGGGGGCAGCTATGGCTACACCTTC,CASRPPGGSYGYTF
TRBD1,NA,TRBJ1-1,14,TRBV7-9,TGTGCCAGCAGCTCTCAGGGGGGTGGTACTGAAGCTTTCTTT,CASSSQGGGTEAFF
TRBD1,NA,TRBJ1-1,12,TRBV19,TGTGGTTCGACAGGGTCGGGCACTGAAGCTTTCTTT,CGSTGSGTEAFF
NA,NA,TRBJ2-2,14,TRBV4-2,TGTGCCAGCAGCCAAGATTCCGGCGGGACTTTGCTGTTTTTT,CASSQDSGGTLLFF
TRBD2,NA,TRBJ2-1,15,TRBV11-2,TGTGCCAGCAGCCCTAGCGGGAGCTCCTACAATGAGCAGTTCTTC,CASSPSGSSYNEQFF
NA,NA,TRBJ1-6,17,TRBV11-2,TGTGCCAGCAGCTCAACAGGTTCAAGCTCCTATAATTCACCCCTCCACTTT,CASSSTGSSSYNSPLHF
NA,NA,TRBJ2-1,16,TRBV5-1,TGCGCCAGCAGCCCACCCTTATCGAGCTCCTACAATGAGCAGTTCTTC,CASSPPLSSSYNEQFF
TRBD2,NA,TRBJ2-7,15,TRBV7-2,TGTGCCAGCAGCTTAGCGTTAGCGGGAGGTTACGAGCAGTACTTC,CASSLALAGGYEQYF
TRBD1,many,TRBJ2-7,13,TRBV2,TGTGCCAGCAAGGGACAGGGGGAGGGTGAGCAGTACTTC,CASKGQGEGEQYF
NA,NA,TRBJ1-5,13,TRBV12-3/TRBV12-4,TGTGCCAGCAGTTTAGGAGTCAATCAGCCCCAGCATTTT,CASSLGVNQPQHF
NA,NA,TRBJ2-7,13,TRBV5-6,TGTGCCAGCAGCAGTGAGGGGGCCTACGAGCAGTACTTC,CASSSEGAYEQYF
NA,NA,TRBJ1-4,15,TRBV3-1/TRBV3-2,TGTGCCAGCAGCCCAAGAGCAGGGGCAAGGGAAAAACTGTTTTTT,CASSPRAGAREKLFF
NA,NA,TRBJ2-1,17,TRBV7-3,TGTGCCAGCAGCTTAACGTTTGAGGCTAGAGGACTCAATGAGCAGTTCTTC,CASSLTFEARGLNEQFF
NA,NA,TRBJ1-2,13,TRBV5-1,TGCGCCAGCAGCTTGTTAGCGAGGGATGGCTACACCTTC,CASSLLARDGYTF
TRBD1,NA,TRBJ1-2,14,TRBV6-5,TGTGCCAGCAGATTGGGACAGGGGAACTATGGCTACACCTTC,CASRLGQGNYGYTF
NA,once,TRBJ1-5,15,TRBV5-1,TGCGCCAGCAGCTTGGATGGAGGGAGCAATCAGCCCCAGCATTTT,CASSLDGGSNQPQHF
NA,NA,TRBJ2-3,14,TRBV5-5,TGTGCCAGCAGCTTGACAGGGGGGGCAGATACGCAGTATTTT,CASSLTGGADTQYF
TRBD2,NA,TRBJ2-1,15,TRBV5-4,TGTGCCAGCAGGAAGACTAGCGGGGGGTACAATGAGCAGTTCTTC,CASRKTSGGYNEQFF
TRBD1,NA,TRBJ2-5,16,TRBV7-9,TGTGCCAGCAGCTCGACGGACAGGGAGATACAAGAGACCCAGTACTTC,CASSSTDREIQETQYF
NA,NA,TRBJ1-2,13,TRBV28,TGTGCCAGCAGTCCTCAATATGGGCTTGGCTACACCTTC,CASSPQYGLGYTF